This T cell receptor beta chain comes out of a study of blood T cell repertoires in COVID-19 (dated by TCRdb to about 2020). For the study in its entirety: Samples covering the acute and convalescent phases of COVID-19 were provided by collaborators in the United States, Italy and Spain. HLA class I and class II types, where available, came from metadata supplied by the sample provider rather than from assay-based typing. The samples were drawn from the first 160 participants of the ongoing ImmuneRACE study and from 950 to 1,500 subjects provided by 6 global collaborators. Subjects who had been exposed to COVID-19, were actively infected with it, or had recovered from it provided the deeply sampled blood TCRbeta repertoires that made up the dataset. The sample metadata nearly always contained a de-identified subject ID, COVID-19 status, age in years and sex. A freely available public database, intended as a resource for researchers studying the immune response to SARS-CoV-2, is where the repertoires were released. The material from the prospective study consisted of cDNA or gDNA derived from T cells, B-cell-depleted T cells, or PBMCs.

The immunoSEQ Assay, a bias-controlled multiplex PCR, was used to amplify TCRbeta CDR3 regions from genomic DNA. The study's own analysis went as follows. Within the assay, amplification of reference gene primers was used to estimate how many nucleated cells each sample contained. Sequence reads were collapsed and filtered to measure the absolute abundance of every unique TCRbeta CDR3 rearrangement. For each sample, productive Simpson clonality was calculated as the square root of Simpson's diversity index across productive rearrangements. Not all clones reach the TCRdb copy of this immuneACCESS table, which keeps in-frame sequences only. Checked studies attribute under half of the gap to unresolved V genes and leave the rest unexplained. Clone size and the V and J calls come from that table; the DNA yielded D and trimming. Across this sample there are approximately 100,000 clones, with under 80% seen only once. More than 20% of the sample belongs to the ten largest clones.

Compared with germline, V lacks 4 bases and J lacks 6 bases; bases without a gene match: 6. In the germline V gene, CDR1 corresponds to SGDLS and CDR2 to YYNGEE. Counted from cysteine to phenylalanine, this CDR3 has 14 amino acids. CDR3 DNA is the only sequence kept; it has 42 bases, read in frame from the first base. Turning to this clone: Its recognized antigen is unknown. No base qualities exist here, and no much larger clone lies one base off it.

What the work shows at the level of the full study, not this receptor alone: Clinical and demographic metadata were provided uncurated, with the amount varying by source and participant.

Collaborating institutions collected whole blood in K2EDTA tubes following their own protocols. For TCRbeta analysis, collaborators shipped samples in one of three forms: frozen whole blood, isolated PBMCs, or DNA extracted from either of those sample types. The receptor's source is an older man with active or convalescent COVID-19. This sequence uses TRBV9 and TRBJ1-4, with 7 junctional bases fitting TRBD1. Sequencing was carried out using peripheral blood. This receptor has the CDR3 CASSPTGEYEKLFF. The nucleotides read TGTGCCAGCAGCCCTACAGGGGAATATGAAAAACTGTTTTTT.